The rows below give T cell receptor beta chains drawn from one sample of a study of shared clonotypes between healthy human individuals. Only in-frame clones appear in the TCRdb table, and some are missing; sequencing was by immunoSEQ multiplex PCR. The sample records a few million clones, about 92% being singletons. Sequenced: naive CD4+ T cells from PBMCs. These receptors came from a man aged 18 to 30 in good health. Some clones in this sample may be carry-over from other donors' samples. Both conserved end residues are part of each CDR3. The order of the fields is V gene, D gene, J gene, clone size, CDR3 DNA, CDR3 protein. A D gene is named only where the DNA matches it firmly. Only some rows state a clone size, as once, few, many or a class for expanded clones.

V: TRBV18; D: NA; J: TRBJ1-5; size: few; DNA: TGTGCCAGCTCACCAAGTGGGGACCAGCCCCAGCATTTT; CDR3: CASSPSGDQPQHF
V: TRBV18; D: NA; J: TRBJ1-4; size: NA; DNA: TGTGCCAGCTCAGTAACAGGGTCAACTAATGAAAACCTGTTTTTT; CDR3: CASSVTGSTNENLFF
V: TRBV28; D: NA; J: TRBJ2-7; size: NA; DNA: TGTGCCAGCAGTCCTGCAGGGGCCTCCTACGAGCAGTACTTC; CDR3: CASSPAGASYEQYF
V: TRBV29-1; D: NA; J: TRBJ2-1; size: once; DNA: TGCAGCGTTGGGATCAGCTCCTACAATGAGCAGTTCTTC; CDR3: CSVGISSYNEQFF
V: TRBV7-9; D: TRBD1; J: TRBJ1-5; size: NA; DNA: TGTGCCAGCAGCTTGACAGGGGATAGCAATCAGCCCCAGCATTTT; CDR3: CASSLTGDSNQPQHF
V: TRBV29-1; D: NA; J: TRBJ1-6; size: NA; DNA: TGCAGCGTTCAGTCCCAGAGGGATTCACCCCTCCACTTT; CDR3: CSVQSQRDSPLHF
V: TRBV7-6; D: NA; J: TRBJ1-4; size: NA; DNA: TGTGCCAGCAGCTTGCGGACTCCTGTGGGTGAAAAACTGTTTTTT; CDR3: CASSLRTPVGEKLFF
V: TRBV5-4; D: TRBD2; J: TRBJ2-7; size: NA; DNA: TGTGCCAGCAGCTCGGGACTAGCGGGAGCCTACGAGCAGTACTTC; CDR3: CASSSGLAGAYEQYF
V: TRBV4-2; D: TRBD1; J: TRBJ2-7; size: NA; DNA: TGTGCCAGCAGAAGACAGGGTGACTCCTACGAGCAGTACTTC; CDR3: CASRRQGDSYEQYF
V: TRBV5-4; D: NA; J: TRBJ1-1; size: NA; DNA: TGTGCCAGCAGCTTGGCTTTTACGGGGGGGGCGAACACTGAAGCTTTCTTT; CDR3: CASSLAFTGGANTEAFF
V: TRBV4-1; D: TRBD1; J: TRBJ1-5; size: NA; DNA: TGCGCCAGCAGCCAAGGAGGACAGGACAATCAGCCCCAGCATTTT; CDR3: CASSQGGQDNQPQHF
V: TRBV11-3; D: NA; J: TRBJ2-1; size: NA; DNA: TGTGCCAGCAGCTCCAAGTTGGGAGAGCAGTTCTTC; CDR3: CASSSKLGEQFF
V: TRBV18; D: TRBD1; J: TRBJ2-7; size: NA; DNA: TGTGCCAGCTCACCACTCCAGGGACAGGGGGGCTACGAGCAGTACTTC; CDR3: CASSPLQGQGGYEQYF
V: TRBV19; D: TRBD2; J: TRBJ2-4; size: NA; DNA: TGTGCCAGTAGTATATCTAGCGGGAGGGCCGAGAACATTCAGTACTTC; CDR3: CASSISSGRAENIQYF
V: TRBV19; D: NA; J: TRBJ1-1; size: NA; DNA: TGTGCCAGTGGACTCCGGGGCCTCGGAGGCGCTTTCTTT; CDR3: CASGLRGLGGAFF
V: TRBV7-9; D: NA; J: TRBJ2-5; size: NA; DNA: TGTGCCAGCTCCGACAGTTATTCCGAGACCCAGTACTTC; CDR3: CASSDSYSETQYF
V: TRBV28; D: NA; J: TRBJ2-5; size: once; DNA: TGTGCCACCGCGACCGTTCAAGAGACCCAGTACTTC; CDR3: CATATVQETQYF
V: TRBV7-9; D: NA; J: TRBJ2-3; size: NA; DNA: TGTGCCAGCAGCACCCCGTCCGCTTCGGATACGCAGTATTTT; CDR3: CASSTPSASDTQYF
V: TRBV9; D: TRBD2; J: TRBJ2-3; size: NA; DNA: TGTGCCAGCAGCGTAGCGGGCGGGAGGGCCGCGGTTCCTAGCACAGATACGCAGTATTTT; CDR3: CASSVAGGRAAVPSTDTQYF
V: TRBV28; D: NA; J: TRBJ1-3; size: NA; DNA: TGTGCCACCTTGGGAGAGAGACCTGGAAACACCATATATTTT; CDR3: CATLGERPGNTIYF
V: TRBV19; D: TRBD1; J: TRBJ2-1; size: NA; DNA: TGTGCCAGTAGTATAGATCGCAGGACAGGGGATTTGGGGGCCTACAATGAGCAGTTCTTC; CDR3: CASSIDRRTGDLGAYNEQFF
V: TRBV11-1; D: NA; J: TRBJ2-7; size: NA; DNA: TGTGCCAGCAGCCCCTCCGGGATTGGCCGGTACGAGCAGTACTTC; CDR3: CASSPSGIGRYEQYF
V: TRBV5-1; D: TRBD2; J: TRBJ2-1; size: NA; DNA: TGCGCCAGCAGCCCGGGACTAGCGGGGGTTGGCTCCTACAATGAGCAGTTCTTC; CDR3: CASSPGLAGVGSYNEQFF
V: TRBV4-1; D: NA; J: TRBJ2-1; size: NA; DNA: TGCGCCAGCAGCCACCGGACCGAAGTGGATGAGCAGTTCTTC; CDR3: CASSHRTEVDEQFF
V: TRBV19; D: NA; J: TRBJ2-1; size: once; DNA: TGTGCCAGTAGTGGGGGCACGGCCTGGGATGAGCAGTTCTTC; CDR3: CASSGGTAWDEQFF
V: TRBV27; D: NA; J: TRBJ1-4; size: NA; DNA: TGTGCCAGCAGTTTCAGGGGTGTGGGGGAAAAACTGTTTTTT; CDR3: CASSFRGVGEKLFF
V: TRBV7-2; D: TRBD2; J: TRBJ2-7; size: NA; DNA: TGTGCCAGCAGCTTATTGGGCGGGAGTCCCCTCTACGAGCAGTACTTC; CDR3: CASSLLGGSPLYEQYF
V: TRBV14; D: NA; J: TRBJ2-1; size: NA; DNA: TGTGCCAGCAGCCGTCCTCAGTGGAACGGTGAGCAGTTCTTC; CDR3: CASSRPQWNGEQFF
V: TRBV29-1; D: NA; J: TRBJ1-3; size: NA; DNA: TGCAGCGTTGGGGCTCTTAACTCTGGAAACACCATATATTTT; CDR3: CSVGALNSGNTIYF
V: TRBV7-3; D: NA; J: TRBJ2-2; size: NA; DNA: TGTGCCAGCAGCTTAATGTACACCGGGGAGCTGTTTTTT; CDR3: CASSLMYTGELFF
V: TRBV6-4; D: TRBD2; J: TRBJ2-7; size: NA; DNA: TGTGCCAGCACCGAGGAGAGCGGGAGGAAATACGAGCAGTACTTC; CDR3: CASTEESGRKYEQYF
V: TRBV20-1; D: NA; J: TRBJ1-6; size: NA; DNA: TGCACCCCGGGTGATTCACCCCTCCACTTT; CDR3: CTPGDSPLHF
V: TRBV11-3; D: TRBD1; J: TRBJ2-7; size: NA; DNA: TGTGCCAGCAGCTTTGGGACAGGGACTCACGAGCAGTACTTC; CDR3: CASSFGTGTHEQYF
V: TRBV7-2; D: NA; J: TRBJ1-2; size: NA; DNA: TGTGCCAGCAGCTTCGACAAAAACTATGGCTACACCTTC; CDR3: CASSFDKNYGYTF
V: TRBV15; D: TRBD1; J: TRBJ1-2; size: NA; DNA: TGTGCCACCCTCGATTGGACAGGACACCGACCTAACTATGGCTACACCTTC; CDR3: CATLDWTGHRPNYGYTF
V: TRBV5-4; D: NA; J: TRBJ1-4; size: NA; DNA: TGTGCCAGCAGCCTAATGGACATGGGAGTCGAAAAACTGTTTTTT; CDR3: CASSLMDMGVEKLFF
V: TRBV4-2; D: TRBD2; J: TRBJ2-1; size: NA; DNA: TGTGCCAGCAGCCAAGATAGACTAGCGGGAGGGAATGAGCAGTTCTTC; CDR3: CASSQDRLAGGNEQFF
V: TRBV4-3; D: NA; J: TRBJ2-3; size: NA; DNA: TGCGCCAGCAGCCAAGACCGGGTCGTTGATACGCAGTATTTT; CDR3: CASSQDRVVDTQYF
V: TRBV2; D: NA; J: TRBJ1-2; size: NA; DNA: TGTGCCAGCAGAAGAGAGGGTGGGGGAAACTATGGCTACACCTTC; CDR3: CASRREGGGNYGYTF
V: TRBV19; D: NA; J: TRBJ1-2; size: NA; DNA: TGTGCCAGTAGTATTGCAGGGCTCTATGGCTACACCTTC; CDR3: CASSIAGLYGYTF
V: TRBV6-5; D: NA; J: TRBJ1-1; size: NA; DNA: TGTGCCAGCAGTTATGAAAGAGGCACTGAAGCTTTCTTT; CDR3: CASSYERGTEAFF
V: TRBV28; D: TRBD1; J: TRBJ2-7; size: NA; DNA: TGTGCCAGCAGTGTCCCACGGGACAGAGCCTACGAGCAGTACTTC; CDR3: CASSVPRDRAYEQYF
V: TRBV18; D: TRBD2; J: TRBJ2-1; size: NA; DNA: TGTGCCAGCTCACCCACCCTAGCGGGCTCCTACAATGAGCAGTTCTTC; CDR3: CASSPTLAGSYNEQFF
V: TRBV2; D: TRBD2; J: TRBJ2-7; size: NA; DNA: TGTGCCAGCCTCATGGCGGGAGGATACTACGAGCAGTACTTC; CDR3: CASLMAGGYYEQYF
V: TRBV2; D: TRBD1; J: TRBJ1-1; size: NA; DNA: TGTGCCAGCAGTCTAATGGACAGGACGCGGGAGGCTGAAGCTTTCTTT; CDR3: CASSLMDRTREAEAFF